The source of this TCR beta chain is a study of shared clonotypes between healthy human individuals. General study findings and limits: Relative to memory subsets, naive subsets generally showed larger estimated richness. Only blood was sampled, and tissue TCR repertoires likely differ from blood ones. Represented diversity, genetic and exposure-history alike, was limited by few donors.

Those who donated were healthy HIV-negative adults, with no recent acute infections or vaccinations reported. The CDR3 has 18 amino acids. J was trimmed by 4 bases and V by 0 bases; bases with no gene match: 8. Per germline, CDR1 SEHNR and CDR2 FQNEAQ (reference sequence). The method was immunoSEQ multiplex PCR; TCRdb's version includes in-frame clones alone and lacks a portion of them. The sample has some 790,000 clones, around 70% seen once. Regarding this clone: What it binds is unknown.

The receptor was isolated from a woman between 25 and 40 years old in good health. Sequencing input: memory CD4+ T cells sorted from blood. As for subset: CD45RA-negative fraction. The chain employs TRBV7-9 and TRBJ2-3; TRBD2 aligns across 12 bases. The CDR3 DNA follows: TGTGCCAGCAGCTTAGCGCGACTAGCGGGAGTAGCGGCAGATACGCAGTATTTT. Protein sequence: CASSLARLAGVAADTQYF.